One sample yielded the 19 T cell receptor beta chains listed below, sequenced in a study of blood T cell repertoires in COVID-19. Libraries were prepared by immunoSEQ multiplex PCR; TCRdb keeps only in-frame clonotypes and omits some of them. This table holds about 270,000 clones, around four fifths found once. What was sequenced was peripheral blood. The origin of the receptors is a woman aged 45-65 years with active or convalescent COVID-19.

This clone was recorded a few times. The rearrangement joins TRBV13 to TRBJ2-2, with TRBD2 identical over 10 bases. Trimming cost V 0 bases and J 7 bases; bases outside gene matches: 5. The germline V gene has CDR1 PRHDT and CDR2 FYEKMQ (reference sequence). CDR3 length: 16 amino acids. CDR3 loop: CASSLGLAGRLGELFF. The CDR3 DNA reads as TGTGCCAGCAGCTTAGGACTAGCGGGACGACTCGGGGAGCTGTTTTTT.

This clone was picked up one time. The genes are TRBV4-1 and TRBJ2-6; D is perhaps TRBD1 (6 bases). Trimming left V 1 base short and J 5 bases short, with 15 bases between. The CDR3 extends over 17 amino acids. Germline-derived CDR1 and CDR2 are MGHRA and YSYEKL. This CDR3 reads CASSQGAPRDRANVLTF. DNA of the CDR3: TGCGCCAGCAGCCAAGGGGCGCCCCGGGACAGGGCCAACGTCCTGACTTTC.

The table lists this clone with a few counts. The gene calls are TRBV25-1 and TRBJ2-3; TRBD1 agrees at 8 bases. The germline CDR1 and CDR2 sequences are MGHDK and SYGVNS. The CDR3 runs 15 residues. After removal of 5 bases from V and 5 bases from J, the junction contained 9 bases not matched to a gene. The CDR3 DNA is TGTGCCAGCAGTCCCCAATGGACAGGGCAAGATACGCAGTATTTT. Residues: CASSPQWTGQDTQYF.

The rearrangement uses TRBV14 and TRBJ2-7; TRBD2 matches 10 bases. V dropped 4 bases and J dropped 0; count of bases not matched to a gene: 6. Per germline, CDR1 SGHDN and CDR2 FVKESK. The CDR3 has 16 amino acids. The CDR3, as DNA: TGTGCCAGCAGCCCCCTAGCGGGGGTAAGCTCCTACGAGCAGTACTTC. It specifies CASSPLAGVSSYEQYF.

This chain links TRBV7-7 with TRBJ2-7, with 10 bases lining up with TRBD1. The J segment lost 2 bases and the V segment lost 5 bases, leaving 9 bases of the junction unmatched. This CDR3 contains 16 residues. Germline CDR1 is SSHAT and CDR2 is FNYEAQ (reference sequence). CDR3 region: CASSPTTGQGPYEQYF. The CDR3 DNA follows: TGTGCCAGCAGCCCCACCACGGGACAGGGGCCCTACGAGCAGTACTTC.

V is TRBV19 and J is TRBJ2-7; 10 bases line up with TRBD2. The ends lost 9 bases at V and 2 bases at J; junction bases unmatched: 4. This CDR3 has 13 residues. Per germline, CDR1 LNHDA and CDR2 SQIVND (reference sequence). The CDR3 region has the DNA TGTGCCAGCGCCCTAGCGGGGGCCTACGAGCAGTACTTC. It specifies CASALAGAYEQYF.

The rearrangement uses TRBV30 and TRBJ1-1; the D gene is possibly TRBD1 (5 bases). Germline V gene lookup returns CDR1 GTSNPN and CDR2 SVGIG (reference sequence). The CDR3 length is 13 residues. CDR3 nucleotide sequence: TGTGCACAGACCGGGACTTTGAACACTGAAGCTTTCTTT. This gives the protein CAQTGTLNTEAFF.

The rearrangement joins TRBV6-2 or TRBV6-3 to TRBJ2-5, with 7 bases that match TRBD1. The CDR3 is 17 amino acids. The V segment lost 5 bases and the J segment 5 bases; nucleotides outside the gene matches: 17. Germline V gene data show CDR1 as MNHEY and CDR2 as SVGEGT. The CDR3, as DNA: TGTGCCAGCAGTGGCTCGCGACAGGGAAGGGGAAGGGAGACCCAGTACTTC. Amino acids: CASSGSRQGRGRETQYF.

The chain recombines TRBV28 with TRBJ2-2, with TRBD1 identical over 9 bases. In germline, CDR1 is MDHEN, CDR2 SYDVKM. Trimming removed 1 base from V and 0 bases from J; junction bases left unmatched: 3. The CDR3 length is 17 residues. The CDR3 coding sequence is TGTGCCAGCAGTTTATTACGGGACAGGGCGAACACCGGGGAGCTGTTTTTT. Its translation is CASSLLRDRANTGELFF.

This clone was counted ten times or more. The chain recombines TRBV7-9 with TRBJ2-1; D is ambiguous. In germline, CDR1 is SEHNR, CDR2 FQNEAQ (reference sequence). This CDR3 contains 13 residues. V gave up 1 base and J gave up 6 bases, with 7 bases separating them. In nucleotides, the CDR3 is TGTGCCAGCAGCTTAGGGGCAGGCAATGAGCAGTTCTTC. It encodes CASSLGAGNEQFF. The whole variable domain, remainder taken from reference TRBV7-9 and TRBJ2-1, is DTGVSQNPRHKITKRGQNVTFRCDPISEHNRLYWYRQTLGQGPEFLTYFQNEAQLEKSRLLSDRFSAERPKGSFSTLEIQRTEQGDSAMYLCASSLGAGNEQFFGPGTRLTVL.

The chain is built from TRBV28 and TRBJ1-2, with 8 bases that match TRBD1. The trim removed 2 bases at V and 6 bases at J, leaving 5 bases unmatched. This CDR3 is 14 amino acids long. Germline V CDR1 and CDR2: MDHEN, SYDVKM. CDR3 in amino acids: CASSLPGRGHGYTF. CDR3 sequence (DNA): TGTGCCAGCAGTTTACCCGGCAGGGGGCATGGCTACACCTTC.

The genes are TRBV7-3 and TRBJ2-3; 11 positions agree with TRBD2. The V segment lost 6 bases and the J segment 0 bases; nucleotides outside the gene matches: 5. The CDR3 runs 16 residues. Germline assignment: CDR1 SGHTA and CDR2 FQGTGA. The CDR3 sequence: CASRGTSGSSTDTQYF. The CDR3 DNA reads TGTGCCAGCAGAGGGACTAGCGGTTCTAGCACAGATACGCAGTATTTT.

The chain links TRBV29-1 to TRBJ2-2, with 9 bases aligning to TRBD1. Germline V CDR1 and CDR2: SQVTM, ANQGSEA. The CDR3 runs 13 residues. V dropped 7 bases and J dropped 8; count of bases not matched to a gene: 8. The CDR3 DNA reads TGCAGCGGGTCCGGGACAGGGTTAGGGGAGCTGTTTTTT. Its translation is CSGSGTGLGELFF.

There are a few counts of this clone. This chain uses TRBV7-9 with TRBJ2-7, with TRBD2 as a possible D gene (5 bases). Germline CDR1 reads SEHNR; CDR2 reads FQNEAQ (reference sequence). Between the trimmed V and J ends, which lost 5 bases and 7 bases, there was a span of 18 bases. This CDR3 contains 14 residues. As DNA, the CDR3 is TGTGCCAGCAGCCTCGGAGGTCGGGCCGGAGAGCAGTACTTC. This translates into CASSLGGRAGEQYF.

V gene TRBV18 combines with J gene TRBJ2-7; 8 bases agree with TRBD1. Trimming removed 1 base from V and 2 bases from J; junction bases left unmatched: 4. Germline V gene sequence: CDR1 KGHSH, CDR2 LQKENI. The CDR3 length is 15 residues. The CDR3 nucleotides are TGTGCCAGCTCACCACGGACAGGGTTTCCCTACGAGCAGTACTTC. Protein product: CASSPRTGFPYEQYF.

The chain couples TRBV2 to TRBJ2-7; a possible D gene is TRBD1 (7 bases). CDR3 length equals 15 residues. Germline lookup yields CDR1 SNHLY and CDR2 FYNNEI. Trimming stripped 3 bases from V and 2 bases from J, with 14 bases between. The CDR3 bases are TGTGCCAGCAGTGAGCAGGGGGGTTTAACCTACGAGCAGTACTTC. Its protein is CASSEQGGLTYEQYF.

In DNA, the CDR3 is TGTGCCAGCAGCTTAGGAGGCTACTCAGGGATTTTCTACGAGCAGTACTTC. Translated: CASSLGGYSGIFYEQYF. The chain recombines TRBV11-2 with TRBJ2-7; D may be TRBD1 (5 bases). With 1 base removed from V and 3 bases from J, the gap between germline ends came to 19 bases. The germline V gene has CDR1 SGHAT and CDR2 FQNNGV. The CDR3 has 17 amino acids.

This CDR3 reads CASSPSLYGYTF. The CDR3 nucleotides are TGTGCCAGTAGTCCTTCCCTCTATGGCTACACCTTC. The chain uses TRBV19 and TRBJ1-2; D unclear. Per the germline V gene, CDR1 is LNHDA and CDR2 is SQIVND (reference sequence). Trimming cost V 5 bases and J 4 bases, with 8 bases left between them. The CDR3 loop spans 12 amino acids.

The chain couples TRBV28 to TRBJ1-5; TRBD1 agrees at 12 bases. Germline V lookup: CDR1 MDHEN, CDR2 SYDVKM. The CDR3 has 15 residues. Germline trimming cut 8 bases from V and 8 bases from J; bases unmatched to any gene: 10. The DNA for the CDR3 is TGTGCCAGCGCGTGGGACAGGGGGCGCGGGAAGCCCCAGCATTTT. Translation: CASAWDRGRGKPQHF.